A single sample gave rise to the 8 T cell receptor beta chains below, sequenced in a study of siplizumab effects on memory and regulatory T cells. The table came from immunoSEQ multiplex PCR; TCRdb's copy has only in-frame clones and leaves some out. The data hold some 99,000 clones, with 92% observed a single time. The sample comprised Tregs sorted from blood. Source of these receptors: a human donor in good health.

The V gene is TRBV19, the J gene TRBJ1-5; TRBD1 matches 9 bases. Germline values: CDR1 LNHDA, CDR2 SQIVND (reference sequence). V trimming: 9 bases; J trimming: 4 bases; junction bases outside the gene matches: 4. This CDR3 spans 13 amino acids. The CDR3 loop reads CASLGQGNQPQHF. The CDR3 DNA is TGTGCCAGCCTTGGACAGGGGAATCAGCCCCAGCATTTT.

V usage is TRBV10-3 and J usage is TRBJ2-3; 9 bases fit TRBD2. The CDR3 runs 16 residues. The V segment lost 6 bases and the J segment 6 bases; nucleotides outside the gene matches: 13. CDR1 and CDR2 (germline): ENHRY, SYGVKD. This CDR3 reads CAISSRGGGAADTQYF. The DNA for the CDR3 is TGTGCCATCAGCTCCAGAGGCGGGGGGGCTGCGGATACGCAGTATTTT.

This sequence joins TRBV7-3 and TRBJ2-2; 8 bases are a match to TRBD1. CDR1 SGHTA and CDR2 FQGTGA come from the germline V gene. This CDR3 region has 15 residues. V shed 0 bases and J 7 bases; nucleotides not matched to a gene: 4. In DNA, the CDR3 is TGTGCCAGCAGCTTAACTCAGGGGGCGATCGGGGAGCTGTTTTTT. Amino acid sequence: CASSLTQGAIGELFF.

The chain links TRBV14 to TRBJ1-3, with 7 bases matching TRBD1. V lost 4 bases to trimming and J lost 0 bases; unmatched junction nucleotides: 21. The CDR3 is 21 residues long. From germline, CDR1 is SGHDN and CDR2 FVKESK. The CDR3 is CASSLIPPGQPPYYSGNTIYF. The CDR3, as DNA: TGTGCCAGCAGCCTCATACCCCCGGGACAGCCTCCTTATTACTCTGGAAACACCATATATTTT.

V is TRBV5-1 and J is TRBJ1-2; D not resolved. V gave up 2 bases and J gave up 6 bases, with 11 bases separating them. Germline V gene data show CDR1 as SGHRS and CDR2 as YFSETQ. The CDR3 loop spans 13 amino acids. For the CDR3, the DNA is TGCGCCAGCAGCTTAGGGCTTGGGGATGGCTACACCTTC. It translates to CASSLGLGDGYTF. The whole variable domain, filled in from reference TRBV5-1 and TRBJ1-2, reads KAGVTQTPRYLIKTRGQQVTLSCSPISGHRSVSWYQQTPGQGLQFLFEYFSETQRNKGNFPGRFSGRQFSNSRSEMNVSTLELGDSALYLCASSLGLGDGYTFGSGTRLTVV.

CDR3 sequence: CASSMVGIQGQNGYTF. CDR3 nucleotide sequence: TGTGCCAGTAGTATGGTGGGGATACAAGGACAAAATGGCTACACCTTC. The gene calls are TRBV19 and TRBJ1-2; D is possibly TRBD1 (5 bases). CDR1 and CDR2 from the germline V gene are LNHDA and SQIVND (reference sequence). The CDR3 loop spans 16 amino acids. V lost 3 bases and J 6 bases, leaving 20 bases between the germline ends. The full variable domain, its missing parts supplied by reference TRBV19 and TRBJ1-2, is DGGITQSPKYLFRKEGQNVTLSCEQNLNHDAMYWYRQDPGQGLRLIYYSQIVNDFQKGDIAEGYSVSREKKESFPLTVTSAQKNPTAFYLCASSMVGIQGQNGYTFGSGTRLTVV.

This chain uses TRBV5-1 with TRBJ1-2; D might be TRBD1 (5 bases). The CDR3 sequence is 12 residues long. V lost 1 base, J lost 12 bases, and 13 bases lay in between. In germline, CDR1 is SGHRS, CDR2 YFSETQ. CDR3 bases: TGCGCCAGCAGCTTGACAGGTGGTGTCCACACCTTC. Protein product: CASSLTGGVHTF. Together with reference TRBV5-1 and TRBJ1-2, the CDR3 gives the full variable domain: KAGVTQTPRYLIKTRGQQVTLSCSPISGHRSVSWYQQTPGQGLQFLFEYFSETQRNKGNFPGRFSGRQFSNSRSEMNVSTLELGDSALYLCASSLTGGVHTFGSGTRLTVV.

The genes are TRBV7-6 and TRBJ2-1, with D possibly matching TRBD2 (5 bases). Between the trimmed V and J ends, which lost 5 bases and 8 bases, there was a span of 7 bases. The CDR3 contains 11 residues. The germline V gene has CDR1 SGHVS and CDR2 FNYEAQ. CDR3 sequence (DNA): TGTGCCAGCAGCCCCGGGGATGAGCAGTTCTTC. Its protein product is CASSPGDEQFF.